This T cell receptor beta chain was observed in a study of identical twins. Unique molecular identifiers were present on the cDNA, which also gained a universal primer site by template switching. In TCRdb, the 5' RACE reads were re-called with MiXCR into one record per CDR3 protein. This table has some 1,600,000 distinct CDR3 sequences, about 31% appearing once. CDR1 and CDR2 from the germline V gene are LGHDT and YNNKEL (reference sequence). V was pared by 1 base and J by 4 bases, with 8 bases between. The CDR3 length is 15 residues. This TCR came from a newborn girl in good health. Sequences were obtained from cord blood. This chain links TRBV3-1 with TRBJ1-6; D is uncertain. Written as DNA, the CDR3 is TGTGCCAGCAGCCAAGCCCTGGGGTATAATTCACCCCTCCACTTT. It specifies CASSQALGYNSPLHF.